The 4 T cell receptor beta chains given below trace back to one sample, sequenced in a study of T cells and copy number aberrations in small-cell lung cancer. The protocol was immunoSEQ multiplex PCR, while the TCRdb copy is restricted to in-frame clones and leaves out a portion. The data contain thousands of clones, 70% to 80% of them seen just once; the ten biggest clones take up roughly 9.5%. Sequencing was performed on normal tissue next to the tumor. Receptor source: a woman aged 70 to 79 with small cell lung cancer. Some clones in this sample may be carry-over from other donors' samples.

The CDR3 sequence is CASSPDYNEQFF. As DNA, the CDR3 is TGTGCCAGCAGCCCCGACTACAATGAGCAGTTCTTC. The chain is built from TRBV6-1 and TRBJ2-1; D ambiguous. CDR1 and CDR2 from the germline V gene are MNHNS and SASEGT. Trimming removed 6 bases at V and 3 bases at J, with 6 bases between. This CDR3 is built from 12 residues.

The rearrangement uses TRBV30 and TRBJ1-1; D call uncertain. From germline, CDR1 is GTSNPN and CDR2 SVGIG (reference sequence). V lost 2 bases and J lost 3, with 10 bases in between. The CDR3 covers 13 residues. Here the CDR3 DNA reads TGTGCCTGGAGTTATGGGGTGGACACTGAAGCTTTCTTT. It specifies CAWSYGVDTEAFF.

The CDR3 nucleotides read TGTGCCAGCAGCAGGACAGCCTCCTACGAGCAGTACTTC. Translating it yields CASSRTASYEQYF. The rearrangement links TRBV9 to TRBJ2-7, with a possible D match to TRBD1 (6 bases). CDR3 length: 13 amino acids. The germline V gene encodes CDR1 SGDLS and CDR2 YYNGEE. V gave up 4 bases and J gave up 0 bases, with 8 bases separating them. The full variable domain, its missing parts supplied by reference TRBV9 and TRBJ2-7, is DSGVTQTPKHLITATGQRVTLRCSPRSGDLSVYWYQQSLDQGLQFLIQYYNGEERAKGNILERFSAQQFPDLHSELNLSSLELGDSALYFCASSRTASYEQYFGPGTRLTVT.

The chain has TRBV5-6 and TRBJ2-3; 9 bases are shared with TRBD2. The germline CDR1 and CDR2 sequences are SGHDT and YYEEEE. The CDR3 is 14 amino acids. V shed 2 bases and J 11 bases; nucleotides not matched to a gene: 9. CDR3: CASSLIAGEWMQYF. In DNA form, the CDR3 reads TGTGCCAGCAGCTTAATAGCGGGAGAATGGATGCAGTATTTT.